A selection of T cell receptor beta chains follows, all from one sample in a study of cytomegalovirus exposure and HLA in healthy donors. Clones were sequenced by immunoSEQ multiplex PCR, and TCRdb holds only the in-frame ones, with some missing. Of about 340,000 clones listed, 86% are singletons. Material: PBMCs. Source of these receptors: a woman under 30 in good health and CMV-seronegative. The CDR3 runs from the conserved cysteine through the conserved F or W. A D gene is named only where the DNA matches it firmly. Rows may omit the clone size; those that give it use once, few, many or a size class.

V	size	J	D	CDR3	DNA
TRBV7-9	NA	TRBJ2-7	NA	CASSRSYEQYF	TGTGCCAGCAGCCGCTCCTACGAGCAGTACTTC
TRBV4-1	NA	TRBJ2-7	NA	CASSQRGYGDYEQYF	TGCGCCAGCAGCCAAAGGGGTTATGGTGACTACGAGCAGTACTTC
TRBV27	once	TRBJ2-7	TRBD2	CASSFSGRAHEQYF	TGTGCCAGCAGTTTTAGCGGGAGGGCCCACGAGCAGTACTTC
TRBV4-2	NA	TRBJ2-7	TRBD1	CASSQQTGDSYEQYF	TGTGCCAGCAGCCAGCAGACAGGGGACTCCTACGAGCAGTACTTC
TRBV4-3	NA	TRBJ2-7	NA	CASSLSDRSEQYF	TGCGCCAGCAGCCTTTCCGACAGGTCGGAGCAGTACTTC
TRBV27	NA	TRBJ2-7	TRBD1	CASSLGDRSYEQYF	TGTGCCAGCAGTTTAGGGGACAGATCCTACGAGCAGTACTTC
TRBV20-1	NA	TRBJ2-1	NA	CSARLVEQFF	TGCAGTGCTAGACTAGTGGAGCAGTTCTTC
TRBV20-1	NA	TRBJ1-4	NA	CSALEAEKLFF	TGCAGTGCTTTAGAAGCGGAAAAACTGTTTTTT
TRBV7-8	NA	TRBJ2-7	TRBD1	CASSPRTGGSNEQYF	TGTGCCAGCAGCCCTCGGACAGGGGGCAGCAACGAGCAGTACTTC
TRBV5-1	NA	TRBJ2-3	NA	CASSNAGRGSTDTQYF	TGCGCCAGCAGTAACGCAGGGAGGGGGAGCACAGATACGCAGTATTTT
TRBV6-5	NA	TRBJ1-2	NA	CATLSDRNYGYTF	TGTGCCACCCTATCGGACAGAAACTATGGCTACACCTTC
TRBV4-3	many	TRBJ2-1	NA	CASSQDSRSANNEQFF	TGCGCCAGCAGCCAAGATAGCAGATCTGCCAACAATGAGCAGTTCTTC
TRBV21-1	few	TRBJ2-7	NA	CASSKEGGRTGGYEQYF	TGTGCCAGCAGCAAAGAGGGTGGGCGGACAGGGGGCTACGAGCAGTACTTC
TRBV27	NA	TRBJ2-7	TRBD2	CASSSYPSGVYEQYF	TGTGCCAGCAGCTCCTATCCTAGCGGGGTCTACGAGCAGTACTTC
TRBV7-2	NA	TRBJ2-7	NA	CASSLGASFYYEQYF	TGTGCCAGCAGCTTAGGGGCCAGTTTCTACTACGAGCAGTACTTC
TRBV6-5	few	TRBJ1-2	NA	CASQRGIGGYTF	TGTGCCAGCCAACGGGGAATCGGGGGCTACACCTTC
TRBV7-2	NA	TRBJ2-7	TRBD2	CASSQRGSLSSYEQYF	TGTGCCAGCAGCCAGCGGGGGAGCCTGAGCTCCTACGAGCAGTACTTC
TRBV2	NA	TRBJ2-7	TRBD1	CASRTYRGDAYEQYF	TGTGCCAGCAGAACCTACAGGGGAGACGCCTACGAGCAGTACTTC
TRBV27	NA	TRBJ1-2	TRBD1	CASSLSGGQGSYGYTF	TGTGCCAGCAGTTTATCGGGGGGACAGGGTTCCTATGGCTACACCTTC
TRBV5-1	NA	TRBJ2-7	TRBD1	CASSSYRGNYEQYF	TGCGCCAGCAGCTCCTACAGGGGAAACTACGAGCAGTACTTC
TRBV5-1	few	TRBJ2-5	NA	CASYVVAEETQYF	TGCGCCAGCTACGTGGTAGCGGAAGAGACCCAGTACTTC
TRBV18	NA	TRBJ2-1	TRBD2	CASSQREASSYNEQFF	TGTGCCAGCTCACAGCGGGAGGCTAGCTCCTACAATGAGCAGTTCTTC
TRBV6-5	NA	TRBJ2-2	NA	CASSRSGLNTGELFF	TGTGCCAGCAGTCGATCGGGACTCAACACCGGGGAGCTGTTTTTT
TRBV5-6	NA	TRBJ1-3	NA	CASSVEEAGNTIYF	TGTGCCAGCAGCGTCGAGGAGGCTGGAAACACCATATATTTT
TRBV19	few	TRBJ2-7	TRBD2	CASSMGLAGYEQYF	TGTGCCAGTAGTATGGGACTAGCGGGGTACGAGCAGTACTTC
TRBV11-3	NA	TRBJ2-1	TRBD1	CASSFGDRAYNEQFF	TGTGCCAGCAGCTTTGGGGACAGGGCCTACAATGAGCAGTTCTTC
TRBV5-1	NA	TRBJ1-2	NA	CASSTTGTRNGYTF	TGCGCCAGCAGCACTACCGGGACACGGAATGGCTACACCTTC
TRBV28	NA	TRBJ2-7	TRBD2	CASSLLSLASGLHYEQYF	TGTGCCAGCAGTTTATTAAGCTTGGCTAGCGGATTACACTACGAGCAGTACTTC
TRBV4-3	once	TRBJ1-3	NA	CASSQGAGLGSLGNTIYF	TGCGCCAGCAGCCAGGGGGCAGGGTTAGGATCCCTCGGAAACACCATATATTTT